These T cell receptor beta chains were read from a single sample in a study of blood T cell repertoires in COVID-19. Repertoires were generated with immunoSEQ multiplex PCR, while TCRdb's copy carries only in-frame clones and drops some. The sample has tens of thousands of clones; 75% to 90% are singletons. Material for sequencing was peripheral blood. All receptors come from a woman of 80 years or more with acute or convalescent COVID-19. CDR3s include the opening cysteine and the closing phenylalanine or tryptophan. Fields, in order: D gene, clone size, V gene, J gene, CDR3 protein, CDR3 DNA. The D gene is left open where the match is weak. Only part of the rows carry a size: once, few, many, or a class if the clone is expanded.

d_gene: -; abundance: -; v_gene: TRBV7-6; j_gene: TRBJ2-3; CDR3aa: CASSLGGGPSTDTQYF; CDR3nt: TGTGCCAGCAGCTTAGGCGGGGGCCCGAGCACAGATACGCAGTATTTT
d_gene: -; abundance: -; v_gene: TRBV6-5; j_gene: TRBJ2-5; CDR3aa: CASSYSGAGEETQYF; CDR3nt: TGTGCCAGCAGTTACTCGGGGGCAGGGGAAGAGACCCAGTACTTC
d_gene: -; abundance: -; v_gene: TRBV4-2; j_gene: TRBJ2-1; CDR3aa: CASSQGDRGSYNEQFF; CDR3nt: TGTGCCAGCAGCCAAGGAGACAGAGGCTCCTACAATGAGCAGTTCTTC
d_gene: -; abundance: -; v_gene: TRBV28; j_gene: TRBJ2-7; CDR3aa: CASSLTGYEQYF; CDR3nt: TGTGCCAGCAGTTTAACGGGGTACGAGCAGTACTTC
d_gene: TRBD2; abundance: -; v_gene: TRBV6-5; j_gene: TRBJ2-3; CDR3aa: CASRRLAGGLDTQYF; CDR3nt: TGTGCCAGCAGGCGACTAGCGGGGGGTCTAGATACGCAGTATTTT
d_gene: -; abundance: few; v_gene: TRBV4-1; j_gene: TRBJ2-7; CDR3aa: CASSPGPGVSSYEQYF; CDR3nt: TGCGCCAGCAGCCCAGGCCCCGGGGTTTCCTCCTACGAGCAGTACTTC
d_gene: -; abundance: -; v_gene: TRBV2; j_gene: TRBJ2-5; CDR3aa: CASSGMGTGIETQYF; CDR3nt: TGTGCCAGCAGTGGCATGGGTACAGGGATAGAGACCCAGTACTTC
d_gene: TRBD1; abundance: -; v_gene: TRBV10-3; j_gene: TRBJ2-2; CDR3aa: CAISEGGTGNTGELFF; CDR3nt: TGTGCCATCAGTGAGGGCGGGACAGGGAACACCGGGGAGCTGTTTTTT
d_gene: TRBD1; abundance: -; v_gene: TRBV30; j_gene: TRBJ1-2; CDR3aa: CAWRDDRVYGYTF; CDR3nt: TGTGCCTGGAGGGACGACAGGGTATATGGCTACACCTTC
d_gene: -; abundance: -; v_gene: TRBV12-3/TRBV12-4; j_gene: TRBJ1-3; CDR3aa: CASSEISGNTIYF; CDR3nt: TGTGCCAGCAGCGAGATCTCTGGAAACACCATATATTTT
d_gene: TRBD2; abundance: -; v_gene: TRBV7-2; j_gene: TRBJ2-5; CDR3aa: CASSDSPRLATQETQYF; CDR3nt: TGTGCCAGCAGCGATAGCCCGAGACTAGCGACCCAAGAGACCCAGTACTTC
d_gene: -; abundance: -; v_gene: TRBV5-1; j_gene: TRBJ2-1; CDR3aa: CASSLVASRGEQFF; CDR3nt: TGCGCCAGCAGCTTGGTGGCTAGCCGAGGGGAGCAGTTCTTC
d_gene: TRBD2; abundance: once; v_gene: TRBV11-2; j_gene: TRBJ2-1; CDR3aa: CASRGPGLALSSYNEQFF; CDR3nt: TGTGCCAGCAGGGGGCCGGGACTAGCGCTTAGCTCCTACAATGAGCAGTTCTTC
d_gene: -; abundance: few; v_gene: TRBV11-2; j_gene: TRBJ1-3; CDR3aa: CASSVTGFTGNTIYF; CDR3nt: TGTGCCAGCAGCGTCACAGGCTTTACAGGAAACACCATATATTTT
d_gene: TRBD1; abundance: few; v_gene: TRBV6-5; j_gene: TRBJ1-1; CDR3aa: CASTRTGGAGTEAFF; CDR3nt: TGTGCCAGCACGCGGACAGGGGGTGCGGGCACTGAAGCTTTCTTT
d_gene: TRBD1; abundance: -; v_gene: TRBV30; j_gene: TRBJ1-5; CDR3aa: CAGGQGDNQPQHF; CDR3nt: TGTGCCGGCGGACAGGGGGATAATCAGCCCCAGCATTTT
d_gene: -; abundance: -; v_gene: TRBV5-8; j_gene: TRBJ1-5; CDR3aa: CASSLGGRAWQPQHF; CDR3nt: TGTGCCAGCAGCTTAGGGGGACGGGCTTGGCAGCCCCAGCATTTT
d_gene: TRBD1; abundance: -; v_gene: TRBV5-4; j_gene: TRBJ2-7; CDR3aa: CASSSRTGVYEQYF; CDR3nt: TGTGCCAGCAGCTCCCGGACAGGGGTCTACGAGCAGTACTTC
d_gene: TRBD1; abundance: -; v_gene: TRBV3-1/TRBV3-2; j_gene: TRBJ1-5; CDR3aa: CASSQGSTGGQPQHF; CDR3nt: TGTGCCAGCAGCCAAGGCTCGACAGGGGGGCAGCCCCAGCATTTT
d_gene: -; abundance: -; v_gene: TRBV3-1/TRBV3-2; j_gene: TRBJ2-5; CDR3aa: CASSQAGETQYF; CDR3nt: TGTGCCAGCAGCCAAGCAGGCGAGACCCAGTACTTC
d_gene: -; abundance: -; v_gene: TRBV19; j_gene: TRBJ1-3; CDR3aa: CASSTGQLSSGNTIYF; CDR3nt: TGTGCCAGTAGTACCGGACAGTTGTCCTCTGGAAACACCATATATTTT
d_gene: -; abundance: -; v_gene: TRBV18; j_gene: TRBJ2-5; CDR3aa: CASSSQPSTGRTSLETQYF; CDR3nt: TGTGCCAGCTCAAGCCAACCCTCAACAGGACGGACGAGCTTAGAGACCCAGTACTTC
d_gene: TRBD2; abundance: few; v_gene: TRBV5-1; j_gene: TRBJ2-3; CDR3aa: CASSLGTSGDTQYF; CDR3nt: TGCGCCAGCAGTCTGGGGACTAGCGGGGATACGCAGTATTTT
d_gene: TRBD2; abundance: -; v_gene: TRBV6-6; j_gene: TRBJ2-7; CDR3aa: CASSNPAGGTSYEQYF; CDR3nt: TGTGCCAGCAGTAACCCAGCGGGAGGAACCTCCTACGAGCAGTACTTC
d_gene: TRBD2; abundance: -; v_gene: TRBV27; j_gene: TRBJ2-1; CDR3aa: CASSLSERGGSYNEQFF; CDR3nt: TGTGCCAGCAGTTTATCCGAGCGGGGGGGCTCCTACAATGAGCAGTTCTTC
d_gene: -; abundance: once; v_gene: TRBV5-1; j_gene: TRBJ1-3; CDR3aa: CASSLAGGQGNTIYF; CDR3nt: TGCGCCAGCAGCTTGGCCGGGGGGCAAGGAAACACCATATATTTT
d_gene: TRBD1; abundance: few; v_gene: TRBV2; j_gene: TRBJ1-5; CDR3aa: CASSEYGQGLNQPQHF; CDR3nt: TGTGCCAGCAGTGAATACGGACAGGGCCTAAATCAGCCCCAGCATTTT
d_gene: TRBD2; abundance: -; v_gene: TRBV6-8; j_gene: TRBJ2-2; CDR3aa: CASIAGAGELFF; CDR3nt: TGTGCCAGCATAGCGGGAGCGGGGGAGCTGTTTTTT
d_gene: TRBD2; abundance: -; v_gene: TRBV4-2; j_gene: TRBJ2-3; CDR3aa: CASRRGGSTDTQYF; CDR3nt: TGTGCCAGCAGGCGGGGGGGGAGCACAGATACGCAGTATTTT
d_gene: TRBD2; abundance: -; v_gene: TRBV4-2; j_gene: TRBJ2-5; CDR3aa: CASSQGPSGGRETQYF; CDR3nt: TGTGCCAGCAGCCAAGGCCCTAGCGGGGGCCGGGAGACCCAGTACTTC
d_gene: TRBD1; abundance: -; v_gene: TRBV6-6; j_gene: TRBJ2-1; CDR3aa: CASSLDRGANNEQFF; CDR3nt: TGTGCCAGCAGCCTAGACAGGGGCGCTAACAATGAGCAGTTCTTC
d_gene: TRBD1; abundance: -; v_gene: TRBV6-5; j_gene: TRBJ1-1; CDR3aa: CASSITGAAFF; CDR3nt: TGTGCCAGCAGCATTACAGGGGCAGCTTTCTTT
d_gene: TRBD2; abundance: -; v_gene: TRBV7-8; j_gene: TRBJ2-1; CDR3aa: CASSHPWRGVHEQFF; CDR3nt: TGTGCCAGCAGTCACCCGTGGCGGGGGGTGCATGAGCAGTTCTTC
d_gene: TRBD2; abundance: -; v_gene: TRBV6-1; j_gene: TRBJ2-2; CDR3aa: CASSEVSGVSPGELFF; CDR3nt: TGTGCCAGCAGTGAAGTTAGCGGGGTCTCCCCCGGGGAGCTGTTTTTT
d_gene: TRBD2; abundance: -; v_gene: TRBV18; j_gene: TRBJ2-1; CDR3aa: CASSPPARLAGNNEQFF; CDR3nt: TGTGCCAGCTCACCACCGGCCCGACTAGCGGGTAACAATGAGCAGTTCTTC
d_gene: -; abundance: once; v_gene: TRBV7-9; j_gene: TRBJ1-5; CDR3aa: CASEGPAYRERRNQPQHF; CDR3nt: TGTGCCAGCGAAGGTCCTGCCTACAGGGAGAGGCGGAATCAGCCCCAGCATTTT
d_gene: TRBD2; abundance: -; v_gene: TRBV12-3/TRBV12-4; j_gene: TRBJ2-7; CDR3aa: CASSGLAGWRYF; CDR3nt: TGTGCCAGCAGTGGACTAGCGGGCTGGCGGTACTTC
d_gene: TRBD1; abundance: -; v_gene: TRBV5-6; j_gene: TRBJ2-1; CDR3aa: CASSLSGTGVFDEQFF; CDR3nt: TGTGCCAGCAGCTTGTCTGGGACAGGAGTCTTCGATGAGCAGTTCTTC
d_gene: TRBD1; abundance: -; v_gene: TRBV25-1; j_gene: TRBJ2-5; CDR3aa: CASSGTGVETQYF; CDR3nt: TGTGCCAGCAGTGGGACAGGGGTAGAGACCCAGTACTTC
d_gene: TRBD2; abundance: once; v_gene: TRBV5-6; j_gene: TRBJ2-5; CDR3aa: CASWTSGRGEETQYF; CDR3nt: TGTGCCAGCTGGACTAGCGGGAGGGGGGAAGAGACCCAGTACTTC
d_gene: TRBD2; abundance: -; v_gene: TRBV19; j_gene: TRBJ2-1; CDR3aa: CASSPTGLAEYNEQFF; CDR3nt: TGTGCCAGTAGTCCAACGGGACTAGCGGAGTACAATGAGCAGTTCTTC
d_gene: -; abundance: once; v_gene: TRBV18; j_gene: TRBJ1-1; CDR3aa: CASSKGQGVNTEAFF; CDR3nt: TGTGCCAGCTCAAAAGGCCAGGGCGTGAACACTGAAGCTTTCTTT
d_gene: TRBD2; abundance: -; v_gene: TRBV11-2; j_gene: TRBJ2-2; CDR3aa: CASSQSGGGTGELFF; CDR3nt: TGTGCCAGCAGCCAAAGCGGGGGAGGCACCGGGGAGCTGTTTTTT
d_gene: -; abundance: once; v_gene: TRBV5-1; j_gene: TRBJ2-2; CDR3aa: CASSSTQGSGELFF; CDR3nt: TGCGCCAGCAGCTCCACTCAGGGGTCCGGGGAGCTGTTTTTT
d_gene: -; abundance: medium-sized; v_gene: TRBV18; j_gene: TRBJ2-7; CDR3aa: CASSPGLGPYEQYF; CDR3nt: TGTGCCAGCTCACCGGGACTTGGCCCCTACGAGCAGTACTTC
d_gene: TRBD1; abundance: -; v_gene: TRBV5-5; j_gene: TRBJ1-3; CDR3aa: CASSAGTGPGNTIYF; CDR3nt: TGTGCCAGCAGCGCCGGGACAGGGCCAGGAAACACCATATATTTT
d_gene: -; abundance: -; v_gene: TRBV19; j_gene: TRBJ1-5; CDR3aa: CASRRDIDQPQHF; CDR3nt: TGTGCCAGTAGAAGGGACATCGATCAGCCCCAGCATTTT
d_gene: -; abundance: many; v_gene: TRBV6-5; j_gene: TRBJ1-1; CDR3aa: CASSYQGSTEAFF; CDR3nt: TGTGCCAGCAGTTACCAGGGGTCCACTGAAGCTTTCTTT
d_gene: -; abundance: once; v_gene: TRBV6-5; j_gene: TRBJ1-3; CDR3aa: CASREPGSGNTIYF; CDR3nt: TGTGCCAGCAGGGAGCCTGGTTCTGGAAACACCATATATTTT
d_gene: -; abundance: few; v_gene: TRBV5-5; j_gene: TRBJ1-4; CDR3aa: CASSSSPGVRNEKLFF; CDR3nt: TGTGCCAGCAGCTCGAGCCCCGGGGTCAGAAATGAAAAACTGTTTTTT
d_gene: -; abundance: -; v_gene: TRBV3-1/TRBV3-2; j_gene: TRBJ1-2; CDR3aa: CASSQDQGNYGYTF; CDR3nt: TGTGCCAGCAGCCAAGACCAGGGTAACTATGGCTACACCTTC
d_gene: TRBD1; abundance: once; v_gene: TRBV15; j_gene: TRBJ1-4; CDR3aa: CATSRVGTGEKLFF; CDR3nt: TGTGCCACCAGCAGAGTCGGGACAGGTGAAAAACTGTTTTTT
d_gene: TRBD2; abundance: once; v_gene: TRBV7-9; j_gene: TRBJ2-7; CDR3aa: CASSWTSGSFHEQYF; CDR3nt: TGTGCCAGCAGCTGGACTAGCGGGAGTTTCCACGAGCAGTACTTC
d_gene: TRBD1; abundance: once; v_gene: TRBV5-4; j_gene: TRBJ1-2; CDR3aa: CASRFETGSYGYTF; CDR3nt: TGTGCCAGCAGATTTGAGACAGGGTCCTATGGCTACACCTTC
d_gene: TRBD2; abundance: -; v_gene: TRBV18; j_gene: TRBJ2-1; CDR3aa: CASSPDRLAGSNEQFF; CDR3nt: TGTGCCAGCTCACCCGATCGACTAGCAGGGTCTAATGAGCAGTTCTTC
d_gene: TRBD1; abundance: -; v_gene: TRBV5-1; j_gene: TRBJ2-7; CDR3aa: CASSSSQGIGYEQYF; CDR3nt: TGCGCCAGCAGCTCGTCACAGGGGATCGGCTACGAGCAGTACTTC
d_gene: -; abundance: few; v_gene: TRBV14; j_gene: TRBJ2-5; CDR3aa: CASSQAFGGAQETQYF; CDR3nt: TGTGCCAGCAGCCAAGCTTTTGGAGGGGCCCAAGAGACCCAGTACTTC
d_gene: TRBD2; abundance: -; v_gene: TRBV19; j_gene: TRBJ2-2; CDR3aa: CKRTGTSGRRNTGELFF; CDR3nt: TGTAAGAGGACGGGGACTAGCGGGAGACGTAACACCGGGGAGCTGTTTTTT
d_gene: -; abundance: -; v_gene: TRBV5-1; j_gene: TRBJ2-5; CDR3aa: CASSLEWSVQETQYF; CDR3nt: TGCGCCAGCAGCTTGGAGTGGTCGGTCCAAGAGACCCAGTACTTC
d_gene: TRBD1; abundance: -; v_gene: TRBV10-2; j_gene: TRBJ2-3; CDR3aa: CASSESGQGLAQYF; CDR3nt: TGCGCCAGCAGTGAGTCGGGACAGGGCCTTGCGCAGTATTTT